This entry describes one T cell receptor (beta chain). The antigen is not known. These data are taken from a study of shared clonotypes between healthy human individuals. Study-level findings and limits: Some clonotypes were shared by all four sorted-subset donors, while others were not shared. The non-shared ones had lower generation probabilities than the shared ones.

DNA at roughly 0.2 ug, 30,000 or so T cell genomes, went into sorted-subset replicate PCRs. Sequencing was performed with immunoSEQ multiplex PCR; in TCRdb, only in-frame clones are kept and a portion is missing. Counted here are about 2.4 million clones, 80% to 95% occurring once; the ten biggest clones make up 0.36%. Healthy adults negative for HIV, lacking recent acute infections or vaccinations, served as donors. The receptor comes from a man aged 18 to 30 in good health. Some clones in this sample may be carry-over from other donors' samples. Sequencing was carried out using naive CD4+ T cells from PBMCs. The subset: CD45RA+ positively selected.

CDR3 loop: CASSGPTSALRTAYEQYF. The CDR3 coding sequence is TGTGCCAGCAGTGGGCCGACTAGCGCCCTGCGAACCGCATACGAGCAGTACTTC. The chain combines TRBV2 with TRBJ2-7; 8 nucleotides match TRBD2. Germline V gives CDR1 SNHLY, CDR2 FYNNEI. This CDR3 contains 18 residues. Unmatched junction bases numbered 18, after V lost 4 bases and J lost 4 bases.